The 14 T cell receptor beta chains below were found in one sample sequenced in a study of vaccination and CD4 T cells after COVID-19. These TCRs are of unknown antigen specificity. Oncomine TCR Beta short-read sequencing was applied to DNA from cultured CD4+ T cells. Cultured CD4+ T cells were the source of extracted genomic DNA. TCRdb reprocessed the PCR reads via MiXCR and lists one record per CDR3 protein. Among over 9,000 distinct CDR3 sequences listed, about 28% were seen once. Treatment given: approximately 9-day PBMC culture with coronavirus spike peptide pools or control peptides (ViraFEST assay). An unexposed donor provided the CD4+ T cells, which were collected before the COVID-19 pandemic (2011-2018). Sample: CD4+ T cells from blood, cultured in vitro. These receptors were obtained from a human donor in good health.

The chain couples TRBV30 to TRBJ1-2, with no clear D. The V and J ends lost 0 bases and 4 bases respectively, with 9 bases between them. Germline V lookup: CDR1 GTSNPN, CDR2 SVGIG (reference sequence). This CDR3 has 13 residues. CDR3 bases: TGTGCCTGGAGTGTAGTGAGTTTCTATGGCTACACCTTC. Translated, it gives CAWSVVSFYGYTF.

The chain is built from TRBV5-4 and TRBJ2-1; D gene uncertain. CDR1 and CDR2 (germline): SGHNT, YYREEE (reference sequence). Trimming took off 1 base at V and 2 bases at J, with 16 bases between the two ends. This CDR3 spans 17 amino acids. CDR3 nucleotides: TGTGCCAGCAGCTTGCCCCCCGGCGTCAGCCCCTACAATGAGCAGTTCTTC. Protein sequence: CASSLPPGVSPYNEQFF.

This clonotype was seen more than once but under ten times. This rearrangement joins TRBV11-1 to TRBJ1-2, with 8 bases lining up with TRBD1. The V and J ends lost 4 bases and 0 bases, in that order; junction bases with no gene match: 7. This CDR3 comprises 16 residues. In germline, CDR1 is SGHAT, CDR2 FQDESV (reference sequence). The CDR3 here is CASSSRGQATNYGYTF. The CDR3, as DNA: TGTGCCAGCAGCTCGAGGGGACAGGCAACTAACTATGGCTACACCTTC.

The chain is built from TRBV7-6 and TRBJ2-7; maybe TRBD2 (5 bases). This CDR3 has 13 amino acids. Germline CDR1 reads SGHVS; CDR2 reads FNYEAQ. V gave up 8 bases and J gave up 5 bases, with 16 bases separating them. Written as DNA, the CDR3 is TGTGCCAGCGACTTTAGGGAGACTAACGAGCAGTACTTC. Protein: CASDFRETNEQYF.

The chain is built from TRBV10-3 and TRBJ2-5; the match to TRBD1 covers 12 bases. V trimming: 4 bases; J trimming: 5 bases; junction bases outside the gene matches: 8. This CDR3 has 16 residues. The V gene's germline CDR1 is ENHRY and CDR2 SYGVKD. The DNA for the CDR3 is TGTGCCATCAGTGCCCCGGGACAGGGGGCATCGGAGACCCAGTACTTC. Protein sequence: CAISAPGQGASETQYF.

The CDR3 DNA sequence: TGTGCCAGCAGTGAAGGGAGCTATCAGTACTTC. Translated: CASSEGSYQYF. The V call is TRBV2, the J call TRBJ2-4, with unresolved D. The CDR3 runs 11 residues. CDR1 and CDR2 (germline): SNHLY, FYNNEI. With 1 base removed from V and 12 bases from J, the gap between germline ends came to 7 bases.

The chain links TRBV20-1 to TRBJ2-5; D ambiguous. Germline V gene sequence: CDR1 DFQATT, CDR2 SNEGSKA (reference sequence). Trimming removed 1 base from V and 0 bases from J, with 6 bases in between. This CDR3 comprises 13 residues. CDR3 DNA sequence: TGCAGTGCTAGAGTTGTATACCAAGAGACCCAGTACTTC. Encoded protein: CSARVVYQETQYF.

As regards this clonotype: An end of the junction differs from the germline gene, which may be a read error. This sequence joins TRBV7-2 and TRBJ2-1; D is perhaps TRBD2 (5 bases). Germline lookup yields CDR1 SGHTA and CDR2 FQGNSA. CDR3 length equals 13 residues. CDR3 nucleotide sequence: TGTGTCAGCAGCTTAGCGAGGAACAATGAGCAGTTCTTC. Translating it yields CVSSLARNNEQFF.

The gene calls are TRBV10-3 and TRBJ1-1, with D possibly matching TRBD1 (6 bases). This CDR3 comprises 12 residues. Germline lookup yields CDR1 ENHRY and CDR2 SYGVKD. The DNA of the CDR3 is TGTGCAGCCGGGGGGGCGAACACTGAAGCTTTCTTT. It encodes CAAGGANTEAFF.

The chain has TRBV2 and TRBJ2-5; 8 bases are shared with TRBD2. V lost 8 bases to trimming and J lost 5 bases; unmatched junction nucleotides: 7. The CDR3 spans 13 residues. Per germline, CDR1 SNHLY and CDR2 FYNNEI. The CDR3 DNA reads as TGTGCCAGCCGTTTAGGCGGGGGGGAGACCCAGTACTTC. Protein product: CASRLGGGETQYF. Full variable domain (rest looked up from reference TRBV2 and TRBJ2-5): EPEVTQTPSHQVTQMGQEVILRCVPISNHLYFYWYRQILGQKVEFLVSFYNNEISEKSEIFDDQFSVERPDGSNFTLKIRSTKLEDSAMYFCASRLGGGETQYFGPGTRLLVL.

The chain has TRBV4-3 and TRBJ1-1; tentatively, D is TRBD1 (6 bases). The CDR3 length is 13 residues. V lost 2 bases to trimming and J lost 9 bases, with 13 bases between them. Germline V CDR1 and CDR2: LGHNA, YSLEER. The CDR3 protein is CASSQITGSQAFF. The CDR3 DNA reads TGCGCCAGCAGCCAAATTACAGGGTCGCAAGCTTTCTTT.

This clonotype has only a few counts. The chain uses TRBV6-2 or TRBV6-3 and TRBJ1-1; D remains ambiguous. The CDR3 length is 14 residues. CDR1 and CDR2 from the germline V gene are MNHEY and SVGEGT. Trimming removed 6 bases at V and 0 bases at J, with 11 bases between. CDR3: CASRPRGMNTEAFF. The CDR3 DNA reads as TGTGCCAGCAGGCCGCGCGGCATGAACACTGAAGCTTTCTTT.

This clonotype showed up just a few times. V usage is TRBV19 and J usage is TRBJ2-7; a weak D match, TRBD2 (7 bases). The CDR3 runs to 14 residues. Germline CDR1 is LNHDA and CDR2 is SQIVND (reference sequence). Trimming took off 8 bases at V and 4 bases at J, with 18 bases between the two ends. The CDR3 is CASAFGGLGYEQYF. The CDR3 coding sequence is TGTGCCAGTGCCTTCGGGGGGCTGGGATACGAGCAGTACTTC. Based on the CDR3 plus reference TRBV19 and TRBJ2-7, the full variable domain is DGGITQSPKYLFRKEGQNVTLSCEQNLNHDAMYWYRQDPGQGLRLIYYSQIVNDFQKGDIAEGYSVSREKKESFPLTVTSAQKNPTAFYLCASAFGGLGYEQYFGPGTRLTVT.

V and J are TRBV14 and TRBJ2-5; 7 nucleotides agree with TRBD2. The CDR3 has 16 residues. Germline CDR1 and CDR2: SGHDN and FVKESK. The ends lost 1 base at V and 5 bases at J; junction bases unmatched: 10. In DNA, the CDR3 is TGTGCCAGCAGCCAAGGAGGTGGCGGGAGTGGTGAGACCCAGTACTTC. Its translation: CASSQGGGGSGETQYF.